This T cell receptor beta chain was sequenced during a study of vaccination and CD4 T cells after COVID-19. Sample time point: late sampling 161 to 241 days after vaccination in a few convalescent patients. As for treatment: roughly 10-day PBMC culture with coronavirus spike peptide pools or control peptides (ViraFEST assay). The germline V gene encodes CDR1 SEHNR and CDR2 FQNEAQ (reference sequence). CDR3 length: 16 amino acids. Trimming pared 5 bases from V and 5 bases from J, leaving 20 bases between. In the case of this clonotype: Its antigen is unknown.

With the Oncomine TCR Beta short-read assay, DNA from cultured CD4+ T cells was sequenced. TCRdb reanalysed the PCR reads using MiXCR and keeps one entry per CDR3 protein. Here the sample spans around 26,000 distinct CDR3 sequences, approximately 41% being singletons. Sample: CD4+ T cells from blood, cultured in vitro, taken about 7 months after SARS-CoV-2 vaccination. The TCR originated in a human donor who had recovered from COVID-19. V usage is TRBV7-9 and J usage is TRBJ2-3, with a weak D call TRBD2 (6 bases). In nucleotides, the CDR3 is TGTGCCAGCAGCCCCCATCGAACGGGAGAGGGAGATACGCAGTATTTT. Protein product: CASSPHRTGEGDTQYF.